This TCR beta chain comes out of a study of cytomegalovirus exposure and HLA in healthy donors. Study as a whole: There were tens of millions of unique TCRs (from HLA-typed donors) in an early data release. Among the 300 to 400 donors who were genotyped, approximately 83% fell in the genetic ancestry cluster that is associated with self-reported Caucasian donors.

V lost 6 bases, J lost 2 bases, and 14 bases lay in between. The CDR3 sequence is 15 residues long. Germline loops: CDR1 MDHEN, CDR2 SYDVKM. Both 60 Vbeta primers and 13 Jbeta primers went into the PCR. Some clones are missing from TCRdb's copy, which holds only in-frame ones; the method was immunoSEQ multiplex PCR. Of some 130,000 clones in the sample, roughly 78% were seen once. This sequence originates from a man aged 35 to 55 in good health and CMV-seropositive. The chain couples TRBV28 to TRBJ1-5; D remains ambiguous. The sequencing sample was made of PBMCs. As DNA, the CDR3 is TGTGCCAGCAGCCGACCGGACTCGGGCAATCAGCCCCAGCATTTT. Amino acids: CASSRPDSGNQPQHF.